The T cell receptor beta chain described here comes from a study of blood T cell repertoires in COVID-19. About the research overall: Sources were T cells, B-cell-depleted T cells, or PBMCs; the material itself was cDNA or gDNA.

V lost 0 bases and J lost 4, with 22 bases in between. Germline CDR1 reads LNHNV; CDR2 reads YYDKDF (reference sequence). The CDR3 totals 19 residues. Patients of the Seattle cohort, enrolled during active infection, were followed longitudinally. Original data processing: Amplification of reference gene primers provided the estimated nucleated cell counts. Measured with immunoSEQ multiplex PCR; TCRdb has only the in-frame clones, and not every one. V and J calls and clone size are given by that table; D and trimming were obtained from the DNA. The sample includes 55,000 or so clones, about 91% seen only once; the top ten take around 3.4%.

The chain couples TRBV15 to TRBJ1-5, with D possibly TRBD1 on 5 matching bases. The specimen sequenced was peripheral blood. This clonotype was obtained from a man aged 35 to 55 with COVID-19, enrolled during active disease. The CDR3 region is CATSRDLLVPGLGNQPQHF. The CDR3 nucleotides are TGTGCCACCAGCAGAGATCTACTGGTCCCAGGGTTAGGAAATCAGCCCCAGCATTTT.